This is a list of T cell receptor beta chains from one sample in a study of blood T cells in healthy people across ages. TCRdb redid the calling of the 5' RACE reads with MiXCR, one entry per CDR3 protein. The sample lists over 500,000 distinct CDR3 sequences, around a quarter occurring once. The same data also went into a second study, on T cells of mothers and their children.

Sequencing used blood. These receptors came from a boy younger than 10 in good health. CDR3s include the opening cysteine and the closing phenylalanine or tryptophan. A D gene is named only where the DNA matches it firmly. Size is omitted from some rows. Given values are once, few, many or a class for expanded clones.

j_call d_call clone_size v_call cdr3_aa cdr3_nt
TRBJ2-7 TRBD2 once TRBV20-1 CSASSLAANGGEQYF TGCAGTGCTAGTTCGCTAGCGGCAAACGGAGGCGAGCAGTACTTC
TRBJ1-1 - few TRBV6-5 CASSYSGATVPFF TGTGCCAGCAGTTACTCAGGGGCCACGGTACCTTTCTTT
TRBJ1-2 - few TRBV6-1 CASSGTAWGYTF TGTGCCAGCAGTGGGACTGCCTGGGGCTACACCTTC
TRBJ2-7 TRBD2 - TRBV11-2 CASSSLAGPYEQYF TGTGCCAGCAGCTCCTTAGCGGGGCCCTACGAGCAGTACTTC
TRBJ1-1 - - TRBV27 CASSPDRLRAFF TGTGCCAGCAGTCCCGACAGGTTAAGAGCTTTCTTT
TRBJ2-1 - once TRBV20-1 CSAQQGHNEQFF TGCAGTGCACAACAGGGTCACAATGAGCAGTTCTTC
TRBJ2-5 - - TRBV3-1 CASSPPGTAQETQYF TGTGCCAGCAGCCCTCCCGGGACGGCACAAGAGACCCAGTACTTC
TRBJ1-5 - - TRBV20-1 CSARVPQGQGRQPQHF TGCAGTGCTAGAGTCCCCCAGGGGCAGGGGCGTCAGCCCCAGCATTTT
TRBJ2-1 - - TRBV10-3 CAISVSAYNEQFF TGTGCCATCAGCGTAAGCGCCTACAATGAGCAGTTCTTC
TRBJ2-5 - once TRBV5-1 CASSLAYRQETQYF TGCGCCAGCAGCTTGGCGTATCGCCAAGAGACCCAGTACTTC
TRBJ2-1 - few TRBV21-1 CASWAGGRRNEQFF TGTGCCAGCTGGGCGGGAGGGCGGCGCAATGAGCAGTTCTTC
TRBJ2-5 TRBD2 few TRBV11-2 CASSNTASGGAAETQYF TGTGCCAGCAGCAACACGGCTAGCGGGGGGGCCGCAGAGACCCAGTACTTC
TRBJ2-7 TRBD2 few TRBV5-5 CASSLGRWREGSYEQYF TGTGCCAGCAGCTTGGGTCGATGGCGGGAGGGCTCCTACGAGCAGTACTTC
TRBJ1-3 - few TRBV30 CAWSVQGHGANSGNTIYF TGTGCCTGGAGTGTACAGGGACACGGGGCAAATTCTGGAAACACCATATATTTT
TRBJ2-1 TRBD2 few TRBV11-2 CASSITSGGAEQFF TGTGCCAGCAGCATAACTAGCGGGGGGGCTGAGCAGTTCTTC
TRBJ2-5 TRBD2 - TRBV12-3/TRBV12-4 CASSRFSPLAVQETQYF TGTGCCAGCAGCCGTTTCAGCCCACTAGCGGTCCAAGAGACCCAGTACTTC
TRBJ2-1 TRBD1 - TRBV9 CASSVRDRGNNEQFF TGTGCCAGCAGCGTCCGGGACAGGGGGAACAATGAGCAGTTCTTC
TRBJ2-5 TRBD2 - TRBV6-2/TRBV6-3 CASSQRLAREWETQYF TGTGCCAGCAGTCAAAGACTAGCGAGAGAGTGGGAGACCCAGTACTTC
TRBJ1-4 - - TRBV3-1 CASSQAGRLFF TGTGCCAGCAGCCAAGCCGGGCGACTGTTTTTT
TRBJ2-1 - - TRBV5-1 CASSLGQATNEQFF TGCGCCAGCAGCTTGGGCCAGGCTACGAATGAGCAGTTCTTC